This T cell receptor (beta chain) derives from a study of OX40 agonist ivuxolimab in advanced cancers. The length of the CDR3 is 19 residues. CDR1 is LNHDA and CDR2 is SQIVND in the germline V gene (reference sequence). V lost 5 bases and J 0 bases, leaving 23 bases between the germline ends. Collection of blood occurred at baseline, at cycle 4 day 1, and at cycle 7 day 1. Generated by immunoSEQ multiplex PCR, the TCRdb table keeps only in-frame clones and is missing some. This sample yields 70,000 to 100,000 clones, of which around 86% are seen a single time; 1.5% to 2.5% belongs to the top ten. Specimen: CD4+ or CD8+ T cells sorted from blood, collected in a trial of the OX40 agonist ivuxolimab. The sequence was collected from an adult with an advanced solid tumor such as melanoma, head and neck, liver or kidney cancer. The rearrangement links TRBV19 to TRBJ2-1, with TRBD2 as a possible D gene (5 bases). The CDR3 nucleotides are TGTGCCAGTAGTCCCTCCCGCGGGCCGACTGCGAGCTCCTACAATGAGCAGTTCTTC. Protein sequence: CASSPSRGPTASSYNEQFF.